The 24 T cell receptor beta chains below all came from one sample that was sequenced in a study of blood T cells in healthy people across ages. Next came a second PCR, run for about 6 to 12 cycles, which used a sample-barcoded 5' primer along with a J-beta primer mix. TCRdb re-analysed the 5' RACE reads in MiXCR, keeping a single row per CDR3 protein. The repertoire has roughly 1,100,000 distinct CDR3 sequences, under 30% of them found once; the top ten carry around 0.75%. A further study also used this sample, focusing on T cells of mothers and their children.

Sequenced material: blood. Receptors originate from a girl aged 2-10 years in good health.

This clonotype has only a few counts. J is TRBJ1-2 and V is TRBV2; D is possibly TRBD1 (6 bases). Germline V gives CDR1 SNHLY, CDR2 FYNNEI. The CDR3 runs 13 residues. The V gene lost 6 bases and the J gene lost 5 bases, with 13 bases spanning the gap. The chain's CDR3 is CASRPGDRYGYTF. The CDR3 nucleotides read TGTGCCAGCAGGCCAGGGGATCGTTATGGCTACACCTTC.

The chain joins TRBV20-1 to TRBJ2-1, with TRBD1 matching over 7 bases. The CDR3 covers 14 residues. V lost 3 bases and J lost 7; bases outside the gene matches: 9. The germline gives CDR1 DFQATT, CDR2 SNEGSKA (reference sequence). CDR3 in amino acids: CSARTGTALNEQFF. DNA for the CDR3: TGCAGTGCTAGGACCGGGACAGCCCTTAATGAGCAGTTCTTC.

The rearrangement joins TRBV6-1 to TRBJ1-6; the D is unclear. V lost 1 base to trimming and J lost 5 bases, with 21 bases between them. The CDR3 spans 19 residues. Germline CDR1 MNHNS, CDR2 SASEGT. The CDR3 bases are TGTGCCAGCAGTGAAGGGTGGTGGGGTCAGGTGTCGGATAATTCACCCCTCCACTTT. It codes for CASSEGWWGQVSDNSPLHF.

This clonotype was counted a few times. The chain links TRBV20-1 to TRBJ2-5; 8 nucleotides align to TRBD2. The assigned J gene may be wrong: the sequence end matches TRBJ2-7 better. The CDR3 has 13 residues. Germline V CDR1 and CDR2: DFQATT, SNEGSKA (reference sequence). As DNA, the CDR3 is TGCAGTGCTACACCGGGACTAGTGGACGAGCAGTACTTC. Residues: CSATPGLVDEQYF.

The J gene is TRBJ1-6, the V gene TRBV4-1; the D gene is possibly TRBD1 (5 bases). Germline CDR1 and CDR2: MGHRA and YSYEKL. Between the trimmed V and J ends, which lost 4 bases and 5 bases, there was a span of 12 bases. The CDR3 sequence is 15 residues long. This CDR3 is CASSLRDGDNSPLHF. CDR3 DNA: TGCGCCAGCAGCCTAAGGGACGGCGATAATTCACCCCTCCACTTT.

In this sample, this clonotype turned up once. Compared with germline, one end of the junction differs, possibly owing to a read error. V and J are TRBV7-9 and TRBJ1-1, with D possibly being TRBD1 (5 bases). Germline assignment: CDR1 SEHNR and CDR2 FQNEAQ (reference sequence). The CDR3 runs to 11 residues. The CDR3 is CASSPFGGASF. The CDR3 DNA follows: TGTGCCAGCAGCCCGTTCGGTGGGGCTTCCTTT.

This clonotype was counted between two and nine times. The chain uses TRBV20-1 and TRBJ2-7; D gene ambiguous. From germline, CDR1 is DFQATT and CDR2 SNEGSKA (reference sequence). The germline V and J ends were trimmed by 0 bases and 2 bases, with 17 bases remaining between them. The CDR3 loop spans 16 amino acids. The CDR3 DNA reads as TGCAGTGCTAGAGATTTGGTTTTGGGATTAACCTACGAGCAGTACTTC. This codes for CSARDLVLGLTYEQYF.

This clonotype was counted a few times. The CDR3 loop is CSAIAGGQIYEQFF. Here the CDR3 DNA reads TGCAGTGCTATAGCGGGGGGACAAATATATGAGCAGTTCTTC. This chain uses TRBV20-1 with TRBJ2-5; 10 nucleotides line up with TRBD2. The DNA end lines up better with TRBJ2-1; the J call may be wrong. The CDR3 runs 14 residues. Germline CDR1 reads DFQATT; CDR2 reads SNEGSKA (reference sequence).

J is TRBJ2-5 and V is TRBV9, with D tentatively TRBD1 (5 bases). The CDR3 has 15 amino acids. Germline assignment: CDR1 SGDLS and CDR2 YYNGEE. Trimming removed 4 bases from V and 5 bases from J, with 18 bases in between. CDR3 protein: CASSLRWGLGETQYF. DNA of the CDR3: TGTGCCAGCAGCTTAAGATGGGGCCTTGGGGAGACCCAGTACTTC.

This chain connects TRBV6-5 to TRBJ2-6, with unresolved D. CDR3 length: 16 amino acids. Looked up from germline, CDR1 is MNHEY and CDR2 is SVGAGI. The ends were cut back, 2 bases at V and 0 bases at J, with 8 bases in the middle. The CDR3 sequence: CASSYGSNSGANVLTF. Written as DNA, the CDR3 is TGTGCCAGCAGTTACGGAAGTAACTCTGGGGCCAACGTCCTGACTTTC.

The chain uses TRBV29-1 and TRBJ1-1, with a tentative D call TRBD1 (5 bases). This CDR3 is built from 15 residues. Trimming stripped 4 bases from V and 3 bases from J, with 18 bases between. From germline, CDR1 is SQVTM and CDR2 ANQGSEA. The CDR3 DNA is TGCAGCGTTGGGGGCCAAAAAGGATTCGACACTGAAGCTTTCTTT. Its translation: CSVGGQKGFDTEAFF. The full variable domain, rest sourced from reference TRBV29-1 and TRBJ1-1, is SAVISQKPSRDICQRGTSLTIQCQVDSQVTMMFWYRQQPGQSLTLIATANQGSEATYESGFVIDKFPISRPNLTFSTLTVSNMSPEDSSIYLCSVGGQKGFDTEAFFGQGTRLTVV.

This sequence joins TRBV7-9 and TRBJ1-2, with 9 bases matching TRBD1. From germline, CDR1 is SEHNR and CDR2 FQNEAQ (reference sequence). Trimming removed 5 bases from V and 4 bases from J; junction bases left unmatched: 14. The CDR3 runs to 17 residues. In DNA, the CDR3 is TGTGCCAGCAGCCCAAAATCCGGGACAGGGCCTATCTATGGCTACACCTTC. It is translated as CASSPKSGTGPIYGYTF.

The CDR3 DNA follows: TGTGCCAGCAACCTACTAGCGGGAGCTGGGAATGAGCAGTTCTTC. Translation gives CASNLLAGAGNEQFF. The chain recombines TRBV12-3 or TRBV12-4 with TRBJ2-5; 11 nucleotides line up with TRBD2. The J call could be wrong; TRBJ2-1 is a better fit for the DNA end. This CDR3 spans 15 amino acids.

This clonotype was found once. This rearrangement joins TRBV2 to TRBJ2-3; 10 bases agree with TRBD2. CDR3 size: 15 residues. Germline CDR1 is SNHLY and CDR2 is FYNNEI. V shed 6 bases and J 3 bases; nucleotides not matched to a gene: 6. The CDR3 sequence is CASRGSSGRTDTQYF. The CDR3 nucleotides read TGTGCCAGCAGGGGGTCTAGCGGGAGAACAGATACGCAGTATTTT.

V is TRBV29-1 and J is TRBJ2-3, with unresolved D. CDR1 is SQVTM and CDR2 is ANQGSEA in the germline V gene. The V and J ends lost 2 bases and 1 base respectively, with 4 bases between them. The CDR3 loop spans 12 amino acids. CDR3 nucleotides: TGCAGCGTTGAAATAGGCACAGATACGCAGTATTTT. Translating gives CSVEIGTDTQYF.

The chain uses TRBV4-1 and TRBJ2-4; D gene unclear. Germline V gives CDR1 MGHRA, CDR2 YSYEKL. The ends were cut back, 1 base at V and 0 bases at J, with 13 bases in the middle. The CDR3 totals 17 residues. CDR3 sequence (DNA): TGCGCCAGCAGCCAAGTTCTCGTCAGCCTAGCCAAAAACATTCAGTACTTC. It translates to CASSQVLVSLAKNIQYF.

V and J are TRBV2 and TRBJ2-2; D not resolved. CDR1 and CDR2 (germline): SNHLY, FYNNEI. V lost 6 bases and J lost 1, with 6 bases in between. The CDR3 totals 13 residues. CDR3 nucleotides: TGTGCCAGCAGAGGGAAGAACACCGGGGAGCTGTTTTTT. It encodes CASRGKNTGELFF.

The chain employs TRBV5-1 and TRBJ2-7, with D maybe TRBD2 (5 bases). The germline gives CDR1 SGHRS, CDR2 YFSETQ. The CDR3 length is 14 residues. V was cut by 3 bases and J by 4 bases, with 14 bases left in between. The CDR3 DNA reads TGCGCCAGCAGCTCTGGACTCATGACTTACGAGCAGTACTTC. Translated, it gives CASSSGLMTYEQYF.

The table lists this clonotype with a few counts. This chain joins TRBV12-3 or TRBV12-4 and TRBJ1-2; TRBD1 aligns across 9 bases. V was pared by 10 bases and J by 8 bases, with 11 bases of the junction left unmatched. The CDR3 runs to 13 residues. The CDR3 DNA sequence: TGTGCCATCGCGGGTGGACAGGGGCTAGGCTACACCTTC. It translates to CAIAGGQGLGYTF.

There are a few counts of this clonotype. The V call is TRBV29-1, the J call TRBJ2-2; TRBD1 might be the D (6 bases). CDR1 is SQVTM and CDR2 is ANQGSEA in the germline V gene. This CDR3 is built from 15 residues. Trimming cost V 4 bases and J 1 base, with 13 bases left between them. CDR3 residues: CSVVVGHMNTGELFF. DNA of the CDR3: TGCAGCGTTGTTGTGGGACACATGAACACCGGGGAGCTGTTTTTT.

The chain uses TRBV7-8 and TRBJ2-5; no clear D gene. The J call may be incorrect, as the DNA end agrees better with TRBJ2-7. Germline CDR1 SGHVS, CDR2 FQNEAQ. This CDR3 has 14 residues. CDR3 bases: TGTGCCAGCAGCTTAGCGATAGGGAACTACGAGCAGTACTTC. This encodes CASSLAIGNYEQYF.

This clonotype was seen only a few times. For the CDR3, the DNA is TGTGCCAGCAATAGTCCGGACTGGTTTGTGCAGTATTTT. As protein: CASNSPDWFVQYF. The gene calls are TRBV2 and TRBJ2-3; tentatively, D is TRBD2 (5 bases). The germline V and J ends were trimmed by 7 bases and 11 bases, with 19 bases remaining between them. There are 13 residues in the CDR3. From germline, CDR1 is SNHLY and CDR2 FYNNEI. Complete variable domain (other parts from reference TRBV2 and TRBJ2-3): EPEVTQTPSHQVTQMGQEVILRCVPISNHLYFYWYRQILGQKVEFLVSFYNNEISEKSEIFDDQFSVERPDGSNFTLKIRSTKLEDSAMYFCASNSPDWFVQYFGPGTRLTVL.

The V and J genes are TRBV28 and TRBJ1-4; D gene uncertain. The CDR3 has 11 amino acids. The V end lost 8 bases, the J end lost 6 bases, and 7 bases lay between the germline ends. Germline V gene data show CDR1 as MDHEN and CDR2 as SYDVKM. This CDR3 is CASRAYEKLFF. CDR3 bases: TGTGCCAGCCGGGCATATGAAAAACTGTTTTTT.

This clonotype was detected only a few times. The chain has TRBV9 and TRBJ1-5; a possible D gene is TRBD1 (5 bases). The germline V and J ends were trimmed by 0 bases and 11 bases, with 21 bases remaining between them. In germline, CDR1 is SGDLS, CDR2 YYNGEE. The length of the CDR3 is 16 residues. The CDR3 here is CASSVDGAGKQETQHF. CDR3 in DNA: TGTGCCAGCAGCGTAGATGGGGCAGGGAAACAAGAGACCCAGCATTTT.